The clone carrying this T cell receptor (beta chain) was counted many times. This record comes from a study of early T cells in non-severe SARS-CoV-2 infection. CDR1 is SGHRS, CDR2 YFSETQ, per germline. V was trimmed by 3 bases and J by 6 bases, leaving 17 bases between them. This CDR3 has 15 residues. Attachment of unique molecular identifiers to individual cDNA molecules was performed. TCRdb reprocessed the 5' RACE reads via MiXCR and lists one record per CDR3 protein. The sample consists of about 60,000 distinct CDR3 sequences, 4.5% to 7% of them appearing once. The sample comprised whole blood. The chain recombines TRBV5-1 with TRBJ2-3; D possibly corresponds to TRBD2 (6 bases). The TCR originated in an adult who was a healthcare worker with PCR-confirmed SARS-CoV-2 infection or an uninfected control (not recorded which). The CDR3: CASSYPTSPVDTQYF. The CDR3 nucleotides are TGCGCCAGCAGCTATCCGACTAGTCCCGTGGATACGCAGTATTTT.